This TCR beta chain was retrieved from a study of T-cell reconstitution after alpha-beta-depleted transplantation in children. Unique molecular identifiers were incorporated during preparation of the TCRbeta library. TCRdb itself ran the PCR reads through MiXCR, one entry per CDR3 protein. Of 200,000 to 250,000 distinct CDR3 sequences in the sample, 9.7% were seen once. The CDR3 has 16 residues. Germline lookup yields CDR1 SGHRS and CDR2 YFSETQ. The V and J ends lost 0 bases and 3 bases, in that order; junction bases with no gene match: 3. This clonotype was detected ten times or more. V usage is TRBV5-1 and J usage is TRBJ2-3, with TRBD2 matching over 11 bases. This TCR was recovered from a human donor who donated a stem cell graft to a child with SCID. This sample comprised PBMCs from the stem cell graft donor, obtained from the stem cell graft. The CDR3 region has the DNA TGCGCCAGCAGCTTGGGACTAGCGGGGTTTACAGATACGCAGTATTTT. It translates to CASSLGLAGFTDTQYF.